The text below deals with one TCR beta chain. Its antigen is not yet known. One base away there is no much larger clone; base qualities are not given. These data belong to a study of blood T cell repertoires in COVID-19 (dated by TCRdb to the early 2020s). For the wider study: Collaborator samples came from the United States, Italy and Spain and covered acute and convalescent phases of COVID-19. The prospective study material was composed of cDNA or gDNA derived from T cells, B-cell-depleted T cells, or PBMCs. Where HLA class I and class II types were available, the types were taken from metadata supplied by the sample provider, not from assay-based typing. The samples were drawn from two sources: the first 160 participants of the ongoing ImmuneRACE study, and over 1,000 subjects contributed by 6 global collaborators. The sample metadata nearly always contained a de-identified subject ID, COVID-19 status, age in years and sex. Subjects who had been exposed to COVID-19, were actively infected with it, or had recovered from it provided the deeply sampled blood TCRbeta repertoires that made up the dataset. A freely available public database, intended as a resource for researchers studying the immune response to SARS-CoV-2, is where the repertoires were released. On the study overall, not on this receptor specifically: Clinical and demographic metadata were provided uncurated, with the amount varying by source and participant.

TCRbeta CDR3 regions were amplified from genomic DNA by means of the immunoSEQ Assay, a bias-controlled multiplex PCR. In the authors' own workflow: Within the assay, amplification of reference gene primers was used to estimate how many nucleated cells each sample contained. To quantify the absolute abundance of each unique TCRbeta CDR3 rearrangement, sequence reads were collapsed and filtered. For each sample, productive Simpson clonality was calculated as the square root of Simpson's diversity index across productive rearrangements. TCRdb mirrors the immuneACCESS table, restricted to in-frame sequences. Some clones are absent from its copies; in checked studies, under half trace to an unresolved V gene, and the reason for the others is unknown. V and J calls and clone size are copied from that table; D and trimming were computed from the DNA. A total of approximately 110,000 clones appear in this sample, around 84% of them only once. The biggest ten clones account for approximately 1.3% of the sample.

Each collaborating institution followed its own protocols to collect whole blood in K2EDTA tubes. For TCRbeta analysis, collaborator samples were shipped as frozen whole blood, as isolated PBMCs, or as DNA extracted from either sample type. The CDR3 runs 17 amino acids, cysteine and phenylalanine included. Of the read, only the CDR3 DNA is kept; its 51 bases are in frame from base 1. V is pared back by 4 bases and J by 0 bases, with 19 bases lying between the germline termini. CDR1 and CDR2 are read off the germline V gene (reference sequence) as SGHNT and YYREEE. The chain is made from TRBV5-4 and TRBJ1-1; D gene: possibly TRBD1, on 6 matching bases. Sequencing was carried out using peripheral blood. This TCR was sampled from a man aged 40-49 years with acute or convalescent COVID-19. CDR3 loop: CASSQLTGFEMNTEAFF. The bases are TGTGCCAGCAGCCAACTGACAGGCTTCGAGATGAACACTGAAGCTTTCTTT.